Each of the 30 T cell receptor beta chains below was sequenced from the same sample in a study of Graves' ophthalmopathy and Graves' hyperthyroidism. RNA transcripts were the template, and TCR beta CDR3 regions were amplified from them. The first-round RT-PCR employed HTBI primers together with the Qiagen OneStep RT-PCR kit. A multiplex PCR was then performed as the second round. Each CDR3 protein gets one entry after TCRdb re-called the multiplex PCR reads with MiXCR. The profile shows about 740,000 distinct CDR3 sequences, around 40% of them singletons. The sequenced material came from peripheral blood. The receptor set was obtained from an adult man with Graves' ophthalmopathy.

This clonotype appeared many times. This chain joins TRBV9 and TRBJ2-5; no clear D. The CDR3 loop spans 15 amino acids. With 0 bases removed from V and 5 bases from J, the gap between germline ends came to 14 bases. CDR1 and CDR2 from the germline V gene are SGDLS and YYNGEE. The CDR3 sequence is CASSVDNSGWETQYF. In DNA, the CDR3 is TGTGCCAGCAGCGTAGACAACAGTGGATGGGAGACCCAGTACTTC.

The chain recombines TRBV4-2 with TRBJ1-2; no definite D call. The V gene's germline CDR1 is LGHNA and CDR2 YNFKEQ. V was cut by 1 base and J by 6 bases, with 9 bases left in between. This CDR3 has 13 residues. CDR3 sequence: CASSQVESNGYTF. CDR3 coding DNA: TGTGCCAGCAGCCAAGTGGAAAGTAATGGCTACACCTTC.

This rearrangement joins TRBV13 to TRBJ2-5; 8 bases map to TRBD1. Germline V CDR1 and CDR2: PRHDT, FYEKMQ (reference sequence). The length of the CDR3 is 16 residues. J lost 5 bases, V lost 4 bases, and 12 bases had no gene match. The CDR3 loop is CASSYKSTGGWETQYF. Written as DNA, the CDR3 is TGTGCCAGCAGCTACAAATCAACAGGGGGATGGGAGACCCAGTACTTC.

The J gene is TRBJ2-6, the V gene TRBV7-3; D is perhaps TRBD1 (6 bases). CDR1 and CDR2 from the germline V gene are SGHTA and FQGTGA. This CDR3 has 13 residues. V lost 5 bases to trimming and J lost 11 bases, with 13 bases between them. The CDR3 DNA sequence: TGTGCCAGCAGCGAACAGGGTGAAGACGTCCTGACTTTC. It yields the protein CASSEQGEDVLTF.

DNA for the CDR3: TGCAGTGCTAGGAACAGGGGGATTAACACTGAAGCTTTCTTT. The encoded protein is CSARNRGINTEAFF. The chain combines TRBV20-1 with TRBJ1-1; 8 bases align to TRBD1. Germline loops: CDR1 DFQATT, CDR2 SNEGSKA (reference sequence). This CDR3 has 14 amino acids. V dropped 3 bases and J dropped 2; count of bases not matched to a gene: 5.

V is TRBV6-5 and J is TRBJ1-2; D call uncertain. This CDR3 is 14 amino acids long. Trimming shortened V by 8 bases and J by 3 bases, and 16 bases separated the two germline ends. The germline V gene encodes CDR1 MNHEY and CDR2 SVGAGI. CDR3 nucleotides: TGTGCCAGCGCAAAGCTGGGATCGGACTATGGCTACACCTTC. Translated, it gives CASAKLGSDYGYTF.

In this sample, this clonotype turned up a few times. The CDR3 DNA reads as TGTGCCAGCAGCCCAAGCCTGAACCAAGAGACCCAGTACTTC. This encodes CASSPSLNQETQYF. The genes are TRBV7-9 and TRBJ2-5, with D unresolved. Trimming removed 5 bases at V and 0 bases at J, with 10 bases between. This CDR3 contains 14 residues. The germline CDR1 and CDR2 sequences are SEHNR and FQNEAQ (reference sequence).

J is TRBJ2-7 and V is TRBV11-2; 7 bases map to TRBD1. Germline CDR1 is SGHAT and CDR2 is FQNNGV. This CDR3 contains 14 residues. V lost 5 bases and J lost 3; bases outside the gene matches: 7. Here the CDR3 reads CASSQGVGVYEQYF. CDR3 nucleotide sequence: TGTGCCAGCAGCCAGGGGGTAGGAGTCTACGAGCAGTACTTC.

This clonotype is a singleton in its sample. CDR3 residues: CASSVEDSAWSEQYF. CDR3 nucleotide sequence: TGTGCCAGCAGCGTTGAAGATTCGGCCTGGTCCGAGCAGTACTTC. The chain has TRBV9 and TRBJ2-7; D ambiguous. The CDR3 spans 15 residues. V lost 2 bases and J 6 bases, leaving 18 bases between the germline ends. The germline gives CDR1 SGDLS, CDR2 YYNGEE.

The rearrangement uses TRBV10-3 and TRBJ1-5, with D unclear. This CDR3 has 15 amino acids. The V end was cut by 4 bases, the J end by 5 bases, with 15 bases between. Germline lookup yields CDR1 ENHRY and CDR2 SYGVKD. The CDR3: CAISASPREYQPQHF. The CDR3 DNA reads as TGTGCCATCAGTGCTAGCCCAAGGGAGTATCAGCCCCAGCATTTT.

In nucleotides, the CDR3 is TGTGCCAGCTCGACAGGGGAACGGACCTATAATTCACCCCTCCACTTT. Encoded protein: CASSTGERTYNSPLHF. The chain couples TRBV19 to TRBJ1-6, with 8 bases identical to TRBD1. Germline V CDR1 and CDR2: LNHDA, SQIVND (reference sequence). The V gene end was trimmed by 9 bases and the J gene end by 2 bases; junction bases not matched to a gene: 9. The CDR3 spans 16 residues.

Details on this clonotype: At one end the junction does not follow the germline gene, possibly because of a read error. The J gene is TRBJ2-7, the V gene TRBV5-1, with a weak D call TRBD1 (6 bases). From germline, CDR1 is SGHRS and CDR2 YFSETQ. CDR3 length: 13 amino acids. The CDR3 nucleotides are TGCACCAGCAGAGAAGACAGGCCCTACGAGCAGTACTTC. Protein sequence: CTSREDRPYEQYF.

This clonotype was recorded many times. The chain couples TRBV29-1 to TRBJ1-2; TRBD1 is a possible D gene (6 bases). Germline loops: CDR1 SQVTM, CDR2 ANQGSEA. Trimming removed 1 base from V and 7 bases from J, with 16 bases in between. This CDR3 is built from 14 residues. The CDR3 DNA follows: TGCAGCGTTGAAGGGGGGGCGTATGGAGGTGGCTACACCTTC. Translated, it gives CSVEGGAYGGGYTF.

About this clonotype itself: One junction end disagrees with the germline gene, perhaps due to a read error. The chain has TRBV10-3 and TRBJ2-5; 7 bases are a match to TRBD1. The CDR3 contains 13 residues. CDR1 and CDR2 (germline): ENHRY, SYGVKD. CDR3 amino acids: CASSYGQEETQYF. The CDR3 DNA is TGTGCCAGCAGTTACGGACAGGAAGAGACCCAGTACTTC.

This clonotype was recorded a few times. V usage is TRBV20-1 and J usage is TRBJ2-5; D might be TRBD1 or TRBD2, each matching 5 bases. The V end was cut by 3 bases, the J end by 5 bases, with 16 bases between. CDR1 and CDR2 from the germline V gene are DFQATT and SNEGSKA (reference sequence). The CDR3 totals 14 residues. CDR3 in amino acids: CSARIEGLLETQYF. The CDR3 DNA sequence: TGCAGTGCTAGGATAGAGGGGCTCTTGGAGACCCAGTACTTC.

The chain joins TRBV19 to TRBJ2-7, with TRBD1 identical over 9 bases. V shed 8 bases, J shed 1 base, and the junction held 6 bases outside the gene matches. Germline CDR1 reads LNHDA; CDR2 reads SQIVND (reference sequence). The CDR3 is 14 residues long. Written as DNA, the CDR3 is TGTGCCAGTGGCAAACAGGGGGCTTCCTACGAGCAGTACTTC. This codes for CASGKQGASYEQYF.

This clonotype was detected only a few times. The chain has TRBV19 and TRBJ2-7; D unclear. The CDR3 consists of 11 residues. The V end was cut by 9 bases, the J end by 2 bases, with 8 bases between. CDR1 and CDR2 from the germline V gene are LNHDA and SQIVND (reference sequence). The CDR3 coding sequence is TGTGCCAGCCCTGGTACCTACGAGCAGTACTTC. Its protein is CASPGTYEQYF.

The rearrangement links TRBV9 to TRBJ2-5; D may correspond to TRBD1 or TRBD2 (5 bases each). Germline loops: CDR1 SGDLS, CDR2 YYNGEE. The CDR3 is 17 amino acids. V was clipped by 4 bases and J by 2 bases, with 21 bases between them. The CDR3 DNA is TGTGCCAGCAGCCCCCCGTTCTCACCGGGACCGCAAGAGACCCAGTACTTC. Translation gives CASSPPFSPGPQETQYF.

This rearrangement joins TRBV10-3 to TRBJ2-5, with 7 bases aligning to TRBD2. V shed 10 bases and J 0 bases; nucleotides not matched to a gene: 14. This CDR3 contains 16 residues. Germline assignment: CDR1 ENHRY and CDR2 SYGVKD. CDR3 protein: CASNGRLAAYQETQYF. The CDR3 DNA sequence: TGTGCCAGCAACGGAAGGCTAGCGGCGTACCAAGAGACCCAGTACTTC.

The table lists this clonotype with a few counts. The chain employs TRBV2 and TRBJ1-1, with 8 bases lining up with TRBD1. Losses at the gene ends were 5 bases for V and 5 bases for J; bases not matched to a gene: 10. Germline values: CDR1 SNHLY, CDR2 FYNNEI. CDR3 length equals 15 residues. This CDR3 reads CASSPGQVYGTEAFF. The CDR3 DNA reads TGTGCCAGCAGTCCGGGACAGGTTTATGGGACTGAAGCTTTCTTT.

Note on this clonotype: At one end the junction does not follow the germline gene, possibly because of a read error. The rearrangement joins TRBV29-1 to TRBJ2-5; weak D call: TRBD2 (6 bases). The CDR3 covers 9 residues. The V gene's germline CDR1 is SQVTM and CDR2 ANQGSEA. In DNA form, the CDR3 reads TGCAGCGTTGATGGGGGGAGCTTCTTC. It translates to CSVDGGSFF. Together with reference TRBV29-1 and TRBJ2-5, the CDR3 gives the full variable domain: SAVISQKPSRDICQRGTSLTIQCQVDSQVTMMFWYRQQPGQSLTLIATANQGSEATYESGFVIDKFPISRPNLTFSTLTVSNMSPEDSSIYLCSVDGGSFFGPGTRLLVL.

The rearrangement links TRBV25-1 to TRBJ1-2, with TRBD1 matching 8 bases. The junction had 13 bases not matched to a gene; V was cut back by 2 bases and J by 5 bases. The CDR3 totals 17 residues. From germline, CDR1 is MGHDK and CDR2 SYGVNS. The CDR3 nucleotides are TGTGCCAGCAGTGAAGCCCGAGGACAGGGAGGTCGGTATGGCTACACCTTC. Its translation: CASSEARGQGGRYGYTF.

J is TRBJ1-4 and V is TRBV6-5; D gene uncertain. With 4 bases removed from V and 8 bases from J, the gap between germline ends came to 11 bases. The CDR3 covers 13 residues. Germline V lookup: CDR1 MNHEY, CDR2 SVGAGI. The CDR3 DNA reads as TGTGCCAGCAGTTTAAGGGAGGGCGAAAAACTGTTTTTT. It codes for CASSLREGEKLFF.

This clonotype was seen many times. This CDR3 reads CASSVAFDNSPLHF. The CDR3 bases are TGTGCCAGCAGCGTAGCTTTCGATAATTCACCCCTCCACTTT. This rearrangement joins TRBV9 to TRBJ1-6; unclear D gene. Trimming took off 0 bases at V and 5 bases at J, with 6 bases between the two ends. From germline, CDR1 is SGDLS and CDR2 YYNGEE. This CDR3 is 14 amino acids long.

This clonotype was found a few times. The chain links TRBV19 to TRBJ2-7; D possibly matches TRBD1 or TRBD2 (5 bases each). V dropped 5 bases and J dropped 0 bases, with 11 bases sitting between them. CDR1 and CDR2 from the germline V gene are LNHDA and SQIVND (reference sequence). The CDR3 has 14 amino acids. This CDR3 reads CASSGTWSSYEQYF. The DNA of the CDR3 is TGTGCCAGTAGTGGGACGTGGAGCTCCTACGAGCAGTACTTC.

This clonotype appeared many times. For the CDR3, the DNA is TGTGCCAGCAGCTTACTCAGCACCGAGCAGTACTTC. Translated, it gives CASSLLSTEQYF. The chain carries TRBV7-9 and TRBJ2-7, with D uncertain. The V gene lost 2 bases and the J gene lost 6 bases, with 8 bases spanning the gap. There are 12 residues in the CDR3. CDR1 SEHNR and CDR2 FQNEAQ come from the germline V gene (reference sequence).

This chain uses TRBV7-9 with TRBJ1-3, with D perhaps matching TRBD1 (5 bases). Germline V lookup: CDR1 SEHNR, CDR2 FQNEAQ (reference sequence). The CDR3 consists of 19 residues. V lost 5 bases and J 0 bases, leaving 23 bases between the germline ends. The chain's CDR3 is CASSTPQGGTESSGNTIYF. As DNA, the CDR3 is TGTGCCAGCAGCACCCCCCAAGGTGGGACGGAGAGCTCTGGAAACACCATATATTTT. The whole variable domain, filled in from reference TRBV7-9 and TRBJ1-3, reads DTGVSQNPRHKITKRGQNVTFRCDPISEHNRLYWYRQTLGQGPEFLTYFQNEAQLEKSRLLSDRFSAERPKGSFSTLEIQRTEQGDSAMYLCASSTPQGGTESSGNTIYFGEGSWLTVV.

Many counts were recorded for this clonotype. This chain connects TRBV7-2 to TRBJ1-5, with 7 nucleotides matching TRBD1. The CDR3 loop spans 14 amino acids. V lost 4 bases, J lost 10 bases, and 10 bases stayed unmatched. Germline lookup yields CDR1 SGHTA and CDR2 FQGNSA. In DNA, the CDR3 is TGTGCCAGCAGCTCCGACAGGGCAATGCGTCCCCAGCATTTT. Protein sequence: CASSSDRAMRPQHF.

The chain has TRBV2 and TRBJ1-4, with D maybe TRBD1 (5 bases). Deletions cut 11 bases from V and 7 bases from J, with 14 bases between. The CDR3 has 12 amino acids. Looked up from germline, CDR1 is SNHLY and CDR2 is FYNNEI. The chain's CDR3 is CAGRGMGEKLFF. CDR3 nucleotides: TGTGCCGGCCGGGGGATGGGTGAAAAACTGTTTTTT.

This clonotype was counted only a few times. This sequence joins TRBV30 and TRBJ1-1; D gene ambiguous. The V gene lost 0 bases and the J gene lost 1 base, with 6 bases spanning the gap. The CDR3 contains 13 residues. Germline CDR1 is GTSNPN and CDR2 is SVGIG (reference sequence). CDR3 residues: CAWSVKTNTEAFF. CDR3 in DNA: TGTGCCTGGAGTGTTAAGACGAACACTGAAGCTTTCTTT.